This entry lists 5 T cell receptor beta chains sequenced from one sample in a study of vaccination effects on CD4 cells after COVID-19. These TCRs are of unknown antigen specificity. The table came from immunoSEQ multiplex PCR; TCRdb's copy has only in-frame clones and leaves some out. The sample lists around 37,000 clones; 65% to 85% were seen once. Culture proceeded for approximately 10 days, and CD4+ T cells were then isolated. The source was CD4+ T cells from PBMCs cultured without peptide, collected before COVID-19 vaccination. The receptors stem from a human donor who received a COVID-19 vaccine.

The chain couples TRBV5-1 to TRBJ2-7, with TRBD1 identical over 7 bases. V was clipped by 7 bases and J by 3 bases; unmatched bases: 7. The CDR3 is made up of 13 amino acids. The germline CDR1 and CDR2 sequences are SGHRS and YFSETQ. The CDR3, as DNA: TGCGCCAGCGGGACGACAGGGAACTACGAGCAGTACTTC. Protein sequence: CASGTTGNYEQYF.

The chain uses TRBV27 and TRBJ2-7; 7 bases are shared with TRBD2. The trim removed 2 bases at V and 2 bases at J, leaving 3 bases unmatched. The V gene's germline CDR1 is MNHEY and CDR2 SMNVEV (reference sequence). The CDR3 is 14 amino acids. As DNA, the CDR3 is TGTGCCAGCAGTTTACGTGGGAGGGCCTACGAGCAGTACTTC. Protein: CASSLRGRAYEQYF.

J is TRBJ1-1 and V is TRBV5-1; D is perhaps TRBD1 (5 bases). Germline assignment: CDR1 SGHRS and CDR2 YFSETQ. The V and J ends lost 2 bases and 3 bases respectively, with 14 bases between them. CDR3 size: 15 residues. The CDR3 reads CASSLQGRGDTEAFF. The CDR3 nucleotides read TGCGCCAGCAGCTTACAAGGACGGGGGGACACTGAAGCTTTCTTT.

J is TRBJ1-2 and V is TRBV5-8, with unresolved D. Looked up from germline, CDR1 is SGHTS and CDR2 is YDEGEE. This CDR3 has 14 amino acids. V lost 7 bases and J lost 4, with 17 bases in between. CDR3 DNA sequence: TGTGCCAGCTTTCGCGCGTCAGAACTCTATGGCTACACCTTC. It codes for CASFRASELYGYTF.

The chain recombines TRBV6-5 with TRBJ2-1, with a weak D call TRBD2 (6 bases). The V end lost 0 bases, the J end lost 3 bases, and 12 bases lay between the germline ends. There are 16 residues in the CDR3. Germline assignment: CDR1 MNHEY and CDR2 SVGAGI. The CDR3 coding sequence is TGTGCCAGCAGTTACTCGCCCGCGGGATTCTACAATGAGCAGTTCTTC. Translating gives CASSYSPAGFYNEQFF.